The 16 T cell receptor beta chains below were found in one sample sequenced in a study of tumor-infiltrating lymphocytes in primary liver carcinoma. Germline DNA was also extracted, while the blood RNA originated from unsorted whole blood. Making TCR beta cDNA involved around 500 ng total RNA and a constant-region primer. Three-round nested multiplex PCR performed with slightly modified ARM-PCR produced the TCR beta libraries. Amplification in the first two PCR rounds was performed using TRBV1-TRBV30 forward primers and a C-beta reverse primer for approximately 10 cycles each. TCRdb itself ran the multiplex PCR reads through MiXCR, one entry per CDR3 protein. The data show 300,000 to 350,000 distinct CDR3 sequences, less than 75% seen once. The sample comprised peripheral blood. These receptors were obtained from a man aged 40-49 years with primary liver carcinoma and hepatitis B virus infection.

Regarding this clonotype: This may stem from a read error, because a much larger clone lies one nucleotide away. The V and J genes are TRBV7-9 and TRBJ2-7, with TRBD2 as a possible D gene (6 bases). The CDR3 is made up of 14 amino acids. In germline, CDR1 is SEHNR, CDR2 FQNEAQ (reference sequence). With 4 bases removed from V and 5 bases from J, the gap between germline ends came to 15 bases. CDR3 sequence: CASSSNGSAHEQYF. CDR3 nucleotide sequence: TGTGCCAGCAGCTCTAACGGGAGTGCCCACGAGCAGTACTTC.

This clonotype appeared a few times. A much larger clone sits a single nucleotide away, making a read error possible. The genes are TRBV10-3 and TRBJ2-5, with D unresolved. The CDR3 is 13 amino acids. Per the germline V gene, CDR1 is ENHRY and CDR2 is SYGVKD. CDR3 in amino acids: CVIRTQAQETQYF. CDR3 nucleotides: TGTGTCATCAGGACCCAGGCGCAAGAGACCCAGTACTTC.

Comments on this clonotype: It may be a read error: a sequence one base away is much more abundant. The chain employs TRBV6-5 and TRBJ2-7; D might be TRBD1 (5 bases). Deletions cut 6 bases from V and 4 bases from J, with 16 bases between. The CDR3 is 14 residues long. CDR1 is MNHEY, CDR2 SVGAGI, per germline. CDR3 loop: CASSPRAGIYEQYF. CDR3 nucleotides: TGTGCCAGCAGCCCCAGGGCAGGGATATACGAGCAGTACTTC.

The chain combines TRBV7-9 with TRBJ2-1; no definite D call. Germline CDR1 and CDR2: SEHNR and FQNEAQ (reference sequence). The CDR3 spans 12 residues. Trimming cost V 1 base and J 10 bases, with 8 bases left between them. Here the CDR3 reads CASSLGNGEQFF. In DNA, the CDR3 is TGTGCCAGCAGCTTAGGGAATGGGGAGCAGTTCTTC.

This clonotype was observed a few times. V gene TRBV7-9 combines with J gene TRBJ1-2, with D tentatively TRBD1 (6 bases). The CDR3 is 15 residues long. V lost 5 bases and J lost 6, with 19 bases in between. The V gene's germline CDR1 is SEHNR and CDR2 FQNEAQ (reference sequence). The CDR3 DNA follows: TGTGCCAGCAGCCCGGGGCCAAGGGGGATCGATGGCTACACCTTC. It encodes CASSPGPRGIDGYTF.

The chain recombines TRBV5-1 with TRBJ1-2; 9 bases match TRBD1. This CDR3 has 18 residues. In germline, CDR1 is SGHRS, CDR2 YFSETQ. Trimming removed 0 bases from V and 3 bases from J; junction bases left unmatched: 12. This CDR3 reads CASSLDAGTGGADYGYTF. CDR3 sequence (DNA): TGCGCCAGCAGCTTGGACGCCGGAACAGGGGGCGCAGACTATGGCTACACCTTC. The entire variable domain, with the rest obtained from reference TRBV5-1 and TRBJ1-2, is as follows: KAGVTQTPRYLIKTRGQQVTLSCSPISGHRSVSWYQQTPGQGLQFLFEYFSETQRNKGNFPGRFSGRQFSNSRSEMNVSTLELGDSALYLCASSLDAGTGGADYGYTFGSGTRLTVV.

This clonotype has a count of ten or more. This rearrangement joins TRBV12-3 or TRBV12-4 to TRBJ2-5, with 8 bases lining up with TRBD1. The junction had 4 bases not matched to a gene; V was cut back by 6 bases and J by 4 bases. The CDR3 covers 13 residues. CDR3 bases: TGTGCCAGCAGCACAGGGGGAGGAGAGACCCAGTACTTC. Protein sequence: CASSTGGGETQYF.

In regard to this clonotype: Since a much larger clone is just one base distant, this may be a read error. The V and J genes are TRBV10-3 and TRBJ1-4; D call uncertain. There are 13 residues in the CDR3. Germline V gives CDR1 ENHRY, CDR2 SYGVKD. CDR3 DNA: TGTGCCATCGGTGAGTCGACGCGTGGGCAACTGTTTTTT. This encodes CAIGESTRGQLFF.

This chain links TRBV11-2 with TRBJ1-5, with D possibly TRBD1 on 5 matching bases. The germline V gene encodes CDR1 SGHAT and CDR2 FQNNGV. The CDR3 covers 14 residues. Trimming removed 6 bases at V and 2 bases at J, with 11 bases between. The CDR3 loop reads CASSRGVGNQPQHF. CDR3 in DNA: TGTGCCAGCAGTCGGGGGGTGGGCAATCAGCCCCAGCATTTT.

Ten or more counts support this clonotype. The chain recombines TRBV6-6 with TRBJ2-7, with 9 bases aligning to TRBD1. CDR1 and CDR2 from the germline V gene are MNHNY and SVGAGI (reference sequence). With 2 bases clipped from V and 5 bases from J, the junction kept 10 bases outside the gene matches. The CDR3 totals 16 residues. DNA for the CDR3: TGTGCCAGCAGTTACGGACGCTCCACAGGGGGCGACGAGCAGTACTTC. This codes for CASSYGRSTGGDEQYF.

The chain employs TRBV11-2 and TRBJ2-3; 9 bases agree with TRBD1. Germline lookup yields CDR1 SGHAT and CDR2 FQNNGV. The trim removed 7 bases at V and 6 bases at J, leaving 11 bases unmatched. CDR3 length: 15 amino acids. The CDR3 protein is CASTSMDRGKDTQYF. DNA for the CDR3: TGTGCCAGCACCTCTATGGACAGGGGAAAGGATACGCAGTATTTT.

The rearrangement uses TRBV21-1 and TRBJ2-7; TRBD1, as called in the table, went unchecked against the DNA. TRBV21-1 is assigned pseudogene status. The CDR3 sequence is 20 residues long. The DNA for the CDR3 is TGTGCCAGCAGCAACCCTGACAGGAGCAAGAGAGCCGTACACCAATACGAGCAGTACTTC. Protein: CASSNPDRSKRAVHQYEQYF.

To note about this clonotype: An end of the junction does not agree with germline; a read error may underlie this. This chain uses TRBV11-3 with TRBJ2-1; unclear D gene. Germline V gene sequence: CDR1 SGHNT, CDR2 YENEEA. The CDR3 spans 14 residues. The CDR3 bases are TGTGCCAGTAGCTTAGGCGTCTCGAACAATGAGCACTTCTTC. Its translation: CASSLGVSNNEHFF. Full variable domain (rest looked up from reference TRBV11-3 and TRBJ2-1): EAGVVQSPRYKIIEKKQPVAFWCNPISGHNTLYWYLQNLGQGPELLIRYENEEAVDDSQLPKDRFSAERLKGVDSTLKIQPAELGDSAVYLCASSLGVSNNEHFFGPGTRLTVL.

About this clonotype: Because it lacks the conserved phenylalanine or tryptophan at the end, this CDR3 is likely a read error. It is unclear where the CDR3 begins or ends on the DNA, so no DNA is shown, and the CDR3 is as TCRdb lists it. This chain links TRBV11-2 with TRBJ2-7; the table names TRBD1, a call not compared with the DNA. The CDR3 totals 16 residues, both ends included. The V gene's germline CDR1 is SGHAT and CDR2 FQNNGV. CDR3 in amino acids: CASSQRGQGHSDEHYI.

A remark on this clonotype: The junction does not match germline at one end; this may be a read error. The V and J genes are TRBV5-5 and TRBJ2-3; D not resolved. The CDR3 has 12 residues. The germline V gene encodes CDR1 SGHKS and CDR2 YYEKEE (reference sequence). The DNA of the CDR3 is TGTGTCAGCAGCCTACAAGGAGATACGCAGTATTTT. Protein sequence: CVSSLQGDTQYF.

This clonotype showed up many times. The rearrangement uses TRBV29-1 and TRBJ1-2, with 9 bases that match TRBD1. The length of the CDR3 is 14 residues. CDR1 and CDR2 from the germline V gene are SQVTM and ANQGSEA. Trimming took 3 bases from V and 4 from J; bases not matched to a gene: 6. CDR3 loop: CSVEGTGSPYGYTF. The CDR3 DNA is TGCAGCGTTGAGGGGACAGGGTCCCCCTATGGCTACACCTTC.